Listed below are T cell receptor beta chains from one sample, sequenced in a study of identifying expanded T cells in peripheral blood. Assay used: immunoSEQ multiplex PCR; TCRdb lists only in-frame clones, some missing. In the table there are roughly 130,000 clones, less than 90% of which are singletons. The specimen sequenced was blood. Receptor source: a person aged 18 to 70 in good health. The CDR3 runs from the conserved cysteine through the conserved F or W. A D gene is named only where the DNA matches it firmly. Clone size is not always given. Where it is, it says once, few, many or a class for expanded clones.

TGTGCCAGCAGCAGGGGACTTAACTATGGCTACACCTTC,CASSRGLNYGYTF,TRBV7-2,TRBJ1-2,.,.
TGTGCCAGTAGTATTGGGCCTGGAAACACCATATATTTT,CASSIGPGNTIYF,TRBV19,TRBJ1-3,.,.
TGCGCCAGCAGCCGGGGAGGGCGAGAAGGCCTCAATGAGCAGTTCTTC,CASSRGGREGLNEQFF,TRBV5-1,TRBJ2-1,.,TRBD2
TGCGCCAGCAGTGACCAGGGGGCCTACGAGCAGTACTTC,CASSDQGAYEQYF,TRBV10-1,TRBJ2-7,.,TRBD1
TGTGCCAGCAGCTACCGGAGGGGCAGGGTTAACACCGGGGAGCTGTTTTTT,CASSYRRGRVNTGELFF,TRBV5-4,TRBJ2-2,.,.
TGTGCCAGCAGTTTACTCGATAGGGAGGGCACTGAAGCTTTCTTT,CASSLLDREGTEAFF,TRBV6-5,TRBJ1-1,.,.
TGTGCCAGCAGTCCCCGGGACAGATTGTCCGAGCAGTACTTC,CASSPRDRLSEQYF,TRBV27,TRBJ2-7,.,TRBD1
TGTGCCAGTAGTACCGACTTAGCCGCACCCCTCCACTTT,CASSTDLAAPLHF,TRBV19,TRBJ1-6,few,.
TGTGCCACCTCTTTAGGGGGAGTGAGCTACGAGCAGTACTTC,CATSLGGVSYEQYF,TRBV2,TRBJ2-7,.,.
TGTGCCAGCTCATACGGGACAGACAACACTGAAGCTTTCTTT,CASSYGTDNTEAFF,TRBV18,TRBJ1-1,.,TRBD1
TGTGCCAGCACCCCCGTGGAGGGAGACTACGAGCAGTACTTC,CASTPVEGDYEQYF,TRBV28,TRBJ2-7,many,.
TGTGCCAGCAGCTTATCAACAGGGGAGTATGGAGATACGCAGTATTTT,CASSLSTGEYGDTQYF,TRBV7-6,TRBJ2-3,.,TRBD1
TGTGCCAGCAGCGCAGGGGGCGCGGGAAACACCATATATTTT,CASSAGGAGNTIYF,TRBV7-7,TRBJ1-3,.,TRBD1
TGTGCCAGCAGTTTAAGAACCGCGGGTAACTATGGCTACACCTTC,CASSLRTAGNYGYTF,TRBV28,TRBJ1-2,.,.
TGTGCCAGCAGCCGGACAGGCTCTGGAAACACCATATATTTT,CASSRTGSGNTIYF,TRBV13,TRBJ1-3,.,TRBD1
TGTGCCAGTAGTGTACCCCCTGGAAACACCATATATTTT,CASSVPPGNTIYF,TRBV19,TRBJ1-3,few,.
TGTGCCAGCTCGTCTGGGGACACCTTCTACAATGAGCAGTTCTTC,CASSSGDTFYNEQFF,TRBV18,TRBJ2-1,.,.
TGTGCCAGCAGTTTAGCGGGAGGGTTCTACAATGAGCAGTTCTTC,CASSLAGGFYNEQFF,TRBV28,TRBJ2-1,.,TRBD2
TGTGCCAGCAGCTTTCCGGGCCGGGAGACCCAGTACTTC,CASSFPGRETQYF,TRBV5-4,TRBJ2-5,.,.
TGTGCCAGCAGTTATTACACAGGGGCCGGGGAGCTGTTTTTT,CASSYYTGAGELFF,TRBV6-6,TRBJ2-2,.,TRBD1
TGCGCCAGCAGTGTACTTATCGGGACTCAGGATGGCTACACCTTC,CASSVLIGTQDGYTF,TRBV10-1,TRBJ1-2,.,.
TGTGCCAGCTCAAGACTAGCGGGAGGGGTCAATGAGCAGTTCTTC,CASSRLAGGVNEQFF,TRBV18,TRBJ2-1,.,TRBD2
TGTGCCAGCTCACAGCCCTCTCTAGCGGGGGCGGGAGATACGCAGTATTTT,CASSQPSLAGAGDTQYF,TRBV18,TRBJ2-3,.,TRBD2
TGTGCCAGCAGTCCCCCTTCTCCCCATGAAGCTTTCTTT,CASSPPSPHEAFF,TRBV28,TRBJ1-1,.,.
TGCAGCGTTGGCGAGTTCCACTATGGCTACACCTTC,CSVGEFHYGYTF,TRBV29-1,TRBJ1-2,.,.
TGTGCCAGCACCAAGGTCGGAGGTGGCTACACCTTC,CASTKVGGGYTF,TRBV5-8,TRBJ1-2,.,.
TGTGCCAGCAGCTTGTCTACAGTTAACACTGAAGCTTTCTTT,CASSLSTVNTEAFF,TRBV5-5,TRBJ1-1,.,.